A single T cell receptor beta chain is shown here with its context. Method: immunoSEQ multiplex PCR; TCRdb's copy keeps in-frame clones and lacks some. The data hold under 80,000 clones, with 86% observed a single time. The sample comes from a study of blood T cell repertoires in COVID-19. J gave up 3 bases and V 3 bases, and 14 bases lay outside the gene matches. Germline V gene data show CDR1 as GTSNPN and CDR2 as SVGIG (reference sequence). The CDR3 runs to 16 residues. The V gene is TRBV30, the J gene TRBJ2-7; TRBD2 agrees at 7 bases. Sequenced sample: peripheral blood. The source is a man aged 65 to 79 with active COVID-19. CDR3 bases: TGTGCCTGGAGCCTCCCGTTAGCGGGCACTCTCTACGAGCAGTACTTC. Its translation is CAWSLPLAGTLYEQYF. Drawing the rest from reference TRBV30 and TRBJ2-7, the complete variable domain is SQTIHQWPATLVQPVGSPLSLECTVEGTSNPNLYWYRQAAGRGLQLLFYSVGIGQISSEVPQNLSASRPQDRQFILSSKKLLLSDSGFYLCAWSLPLAGTLYEQYFGPGTRLTVT.